The source of this T cell receptor beta chain is a study of cytomegalovirus exposure and HLA in healthy donors. Study-level points and caveats: The productive fraction for most TCR beta V segments was about 87% or about 30% in an earlier analysis.

The PCR contained 60 Vbeta and 13 Jbeta primers. Using immunoSEQ multiplex PCR, the repertoire was profiled, and TCRdb retains in-frame clones only, with some absent. The table has over 100,000 clones, approximately 87% seen once. The germline CDR1 and CDR2 sequences are KGHSH and LQKENI. The CDR3 sequence is 15 residues long. Unmatched junction bases numbered 9, after V lost 3 bases and J lost 6 bases. Comment on this clone: Its antigen is not identified.

The receptor comes from a man aged 35-49 years in good health and CMV-seronegative. The chain recombines TRBV18 with TRBJ1-1; 8 bases agree with TRBD1. Material for sequencing was PBMCs. The CDR3 DNA reads TGTGCCAGCTCACCTTCTCGACAGGGGACCTCTGAAGCTTTCTTT. It codes for CASSPSRQGTSEAFF.